The 23 T cell receptor beta chains below all came from one sample that was sequenced in a study of regulatory T cells in long-lasting Graves disease. Time point of the sample: persistent/refractory GD, antithyroid drugs over 5 years with positive TRAb. Following extraction of RNA from PBMCs, that RNA was used to make the TCR library. Construction of TCR beta libraries relied on iRepertoire HTBI primers and on Arm-PCR targeting CDR3 regions. TCRdb re-called the multiplex PCR reads through MiXCR, storing one row per CDR3 protein. This sample carries about 660,000 distinct CDR3 sequences, about 32% of them seen once, and the ten largest clones take about 40%. The input for sequencing was peripheral blood mononuclear cells (PBMCs), taken when the disease was refractory, from a patient treated with antithyroid drugs. The receptors stem from a female donor with Graves disease.

The J gene is TRBJ2-5, the V gene TRBV6-5; the match to TRBD1 covers 9 bases. Germline CDR1 and CDR2: MNHEY and SVGAGI. CDR3 length equals 15 residues. Germline trimming cut 2 bases from V and 2 bases from J; bases unmatched to any gene: 3. CDR3 protein: CASSYLDRGQETQYF. The CDR3 bases are TGTGCCAGCAGTTACCTCGACAGGGGGCAAGAGACCCAGTACTTC.

The table lists this clonotype with many counts. The genes are TRBV28 and TRBJ2-5; TRBD1 matches at 9 bases. Losses at the gene ends were 6 bases for V and 5 bases for J; bases not matched to a gene: 7. The CDR3 covers 14 residues. The germline CDR1 and CDR2 sequences are MDHEN and SYDVKM. Written as DNA, the CDR3 is TGTGCCAGCAGGCAGACAGGGGGTGGTGAGACCCAGTACTTC. Amino acids: CASRQTGGGETQYF.

V is TRBV28 and J is TRBJ1-4; D is ambiguous. The CDR3 is 11 amino acids. The germline V gene encodes CDR1 MDHEN and CDR2 SYDVKM. V was trimmed by 8 bases and J by 8 bases, leaving 9 bases between them. The CDR3 loop reads CASGWKEKLFF. Here the CDR3 DNA reads TGTGCCAGCGGTTGGAAAGAAAAACTGTTTTTT. The whole variable domain, filled in from reference TRBV28 and TRBJ1-4, reads DVKVTQSSRYLVKRTGEKVFLECVQDMDHENMFWYRQDPGLGLRLIYFSYDVKMKEKGDIPEGYSVSREKKERFSLILESASTNQTSMYLCASGWKEKLFFGSGTQLSVL.

This clonotype was counted a few times. This rearrangement joins TRBV29-1 to TRBJ1-2; D unresolved. Between the trimmed V and J ends, which lost 0 bases and 5 bases, there was a span of 13 bases. Germline V gene data show CDR1 as SQVTM and CDR2 as ANQGSEA. This CDR3 comprises 14 residues. CDR3 residues: CSVEDRQSRYGYTF. The CDR3 coding sequence is TGCAGCGTTGAAGATCGGCAGTCGCGGTATGGCTACACCTTC.

The V gene is TRBV12-5, the J gene TRBJ2-7, with a weak D call TRBD2 (6 bases). CDR1 LGHNT and CDR2 FRNRAP come from the germline V gene. The CDR3 spans 16 residues. V shed 4 bases and J shed 2 bases, with 18 bases lying between them. CDR3 DNA sequence: TGTGCTAGTGGTTGGACCGTAGCGGAGGGTGCCTACGAGCAGTACTTC. It specifies CASGWTVAEGAYEQYF.

Remarks on this clonotype: One junction end does not reproduce the germline sequence, and a read error may be involved. The rearrangement links TRBV2 to TRBJ2-7; 13 bases agree with TRBD2. In germline, CDR1 is SNHLY, CDR2 FYNNEI. This CDR3 contains 15 residues. The DNA of the CDR3 is TGTGCCAGCAGCCCCTCGACTAGCGGGAGGACCGCTGTGTGGTTC. As protein: CASSPSTSGRTAVWF.

At least ten counts were recorded for this clonotype. V and J are TRBV28 and TRBJ1-2; D call uncertain. There are 14 residues in the CDR3. The germline V gene has CDR1 MDHEN and CDR2 SYDVKM. Trimming left V 8 bases short and J 7 bases short, with 20 bases between. The CDR3 loop is CASDLEARSAGYTF. For the CDR3, the DNA is TGTGCCAGCGATCTTGAGGCGCGGAGTGCTGGCTACACCTTC.

The chain joins TRBV12-3 or TRBV12-4 to TRBJ1-5; perhaps TRBD1 as D (6 bases). Trimming took 1 base from V and 4 from J, leaving 14 bases between them. This CDR3 region has 16 residues. As DNA, the CDR3 is TGTGCCAGCAGTTTAGGGATTGCACAGGGAAATCAGCCCCAGCATTTT. Protein sequence: CASSLGIAQGNQPQHF.

This clonotype was recorded many times. The chain combines TRBV28 with TRBJ1-4; maybe TRBD1 (5 bases). CDR3 length: 14 residues. CDR1 is MDHEN, CDR2 SYDVKM, per germline. V lost 6 bases and J 8 bases, leaving 16 bases between the germline ends. In nucleotides, the CDR3 is TGTGCCAGCAGCCCTGGCGGGGCCGGAGAAAAACTGTTTTTT. Translating it yields CASSPGGAGEKLFF.

The chain is built from TRBV19 and TRBJ2-7, with 7 bases matching TRBD2. The CDR3 sequence is 13 residues long. The V gene end was trimmed by 6 bases and the J gene end by 7 bases; junction bases not matched to a gene: 9. Germline CDR1 and CDR2: LNHDA and SQIVND (reference sequence). CDR3 sequence: CASRLREEGEQYF. The CDR3 nucleotides read TGTGCCAGTAGGCTTCGGGAGGAGGGTGAGCAGTACTTC.

The chain is built from TRBV28 and TRBJ2-5; possibly TRBD1 for D (6 bases). CDR3 length equals 14 residues. Looked up from germline, CDR1 is MDHEN and CDR2 is SYDVKM. The germline V and J ends were trimmed by 1 base and 0 bases, with 6 bases remaining between them. The CDR3 region is CASSLYRDQETQYF. The DNA of the CDR3 is TGTGCCAGCAGTTTATACAGGGACCAAGAGACCCAGTACTTC.

V usage is TRBV18 and J usage is TRBJ2-5; D not certain. CDR1 is KGHSH and CDR2 is LQKENI in the germline V gene. V lost 2 bases and J 4 bases, leaving 11 bases between the germline ends. CDR3 length equals 14 residues. The CDR3 loop is CASSPMTTLETQYF. The DNA for the CDR3 is TGTGCCAGCTCACCAATGACGACGCTAGAGACCCAGTACTTC.

The V call is TRBV7-8, the J call TRBJ1-5; a possible D gene is TRBD1 (5 bases). V dropped 1 base and J dropped 6 bases, with 10 bases sitting between them. The CDR3 is 14 amino acids. Germline values: CDR1 SGHVS, CDR2 FQNEAQ. The DNA for the CDR3 is TGTGCCAGCAGCTTAGGCAGGGTCGGTCAGCCCCAGCATTTT. The encoded protein is CASSLGRVGQPQHF.

In this sample, this clonotype turned up many times. The chain joins TRBV12-5 to TRBJ1-5; the D gene is possibly TRBD1 (5 bases). The CDR3 consists of 11 residues. V gave up 1 base and J gave up 13 bases, with 8 bases separating them. CDR1 and CDR2 (germline): LGHNT, FRNRAP. CDR3 residues: CASGLGTSQHF. The CDR3, as DNA: TGTGCTAGTGGTTTGGGGACATCTCAGCATTTT.

In its sample, this clonotype was seen once. The chain has TRBV30 and TRBJ1-5; 9 bases map to TRBD1. V lost 3 bases to trimming and J lost 2 bases; unmatched junction nucleotides: 5. Germline loops: CDR1 GTSNPN, CDR2 SVGIG (reference sequence). This CDR3 comprises 15 residues. Here the CDR3 DNA reads TGTGCCTGGAGGGGACAGGGAGGGGGCAATCAGCCCCAGCATTTT. Translated, it gives CAWRGQGGGNQPQHF. The entire variable domain, with the rest obtained from reference TRBV30 and TRBJ1-5, is as follows: SQTIHQWPATLVQPVGSPLSLECTVEGTSNPNLYWYRQAAGRGLQLLFYSVGIGQISSEVPQNLSASRPQDRQFILSSKKLLLSDSGFYLCAWRGQGGGNQPQHFGDGTRLSIL.

This clonotype was observed a few times. The CDR3 reads CASSPIEGNTEAFF. CDR3 nucleotide sequence: TGTGCCAGCTCACCGATAGAGGGGAACACTGAAGCTTTCTTT. The V and J genes are TRBV18 and TRBJ1-1; the D is unclear. In germline, CDR1 is KGHSH, CDR2 LQKENI. Trimming removed 3 bases from V and 1 base from J, with 9 bases in between. The CDR3 is 14 amino acids.

V and J are TRBV19 and TRBJ1-5, with D possibly TRBD1 on 6 matching bases. This CDR3 is 15 amino acids long. CDR1 and CDR2 (germline): LNHDA, SQIVND (reference sequence). V lost 1 base and J 7 bases, leaving 14 bases between the germline ends. The CDR3 DNA reads as TGTGCCAGTAGTATAGTTGGGGGGCCGGGACAGCCCCAGCATTTT. Protein product: CASSIVGGPGQPQHF.

This clonotype was observed a handful of times. V is TRBV3-1 and J is TRBJ2-7; D is undetermined. Germline V CDR1 and CDR2: LGHDT, YNNKEL (reference sequence). V dropped 5 bases and J dropped 3 bases, with 17 bases sitting between them. This CDR3 spans 15 amino acids. Here the CDR3 reads CASSALTVPIYEQYF. CDR3 DNA sequence: TGTGCCAGCAGCGCGCTCACAGTACCCATCTACGAGCAGTACTTC.

This clonotype occurred a few times. This chain uses TRBV7-2 with TRBJ2-7; 12 positions agree with TRBD2. Trimming at V came to 4 bases and at J to 4 bases, leaving 5 bases not matched to a gene. The CDR3 has 15 amino acids. Germline CDR1 and CDR2: SGHTA and FQGNSA. The CDR3 here is CASSSLAGGRYEQYF. As DNA, the CDR3 is TGTGCCAGCAGCTCACTAGCGGGAGGAAGATACGAGCAGTACTTC. The full variable domain, rest sourced from reference TRBV7-2 and TRBJ2-7, is GAGVSQSPSNKVTEKGKDVELRCDPISGHTALYWYRQSLGQGLEFLIYFQGNSAPDKSGLPSDRFSAERTGGSVSTLTIQRTQQEDSAVYLCASSSLAGGRYEQYFGPGTRLTVT.

The V gene is TRBV11-2, the J gene TRBJ2-7; TRBD1 aligns across 10 bases. V trimming: 4 bases; J trimming: 3 bases; junction bases outside the gene matches: 6. CDR1 SGHAT and CDR2 FQNNGV come from the germline V gene. The CDR3 loop spans 15 amino acids. CDR3 coding DNA: TGTGCCAGCAGCTCCGGACAGGGGGGTAGCTACGAGCAGTACTTC. As protein: CASSSGQGGSYEQYF.

The rearrangement uses TRBV7-2 and TRBJ1-4; no firm D call. CDR1 SGHTA and CDR2 FQGNSA come from the germline V gene. The CDR3 consists of 16 residues. V gave up 1 base and J gave up 3 bases, with 12 bases separating them. The CDR3 coding sequence is TGTGCCAGCAGCTTAGGGGTTAGGGATTCTAATGAAAAACTGTTTTTT. Protein sequence: CASSLGVRDSNEKLFF.

The rearrangement joins TRBV19 to TRBJ1-2; the D is unclear. V shed 5 bases and J shed 0 bases, with 13 bases lying between them. From germline, CDR1 is LNHDA and CDR2 SQIVND (reference sequence). This CDR3 contains 15 residues. The CDR3 DNA reads TGTGCCAGTAGTTTCCAGGATCGAGCTAACTATGGCTACACCTTC. Encoded protein: CASSFQDRANYGYTF.

This clonotype has a handful of counts. The junction departs from the called germline gene at one end, perhaps through a read error. The chain combines TRBV27 with TRBJ2-1; 7 nucleotides align to TRBD2. CDR1 and CDR2 from the germline V gene are MNHEY and SMNVEV (reference sequence). This CDR3 comprises 14 residues. CDR3 DNA sequence: TGTGCCTGCAGTTTCACTAGCGCACACAATGAGCAGTTCTTC. Residues: CACSFTSAHNEQFF.